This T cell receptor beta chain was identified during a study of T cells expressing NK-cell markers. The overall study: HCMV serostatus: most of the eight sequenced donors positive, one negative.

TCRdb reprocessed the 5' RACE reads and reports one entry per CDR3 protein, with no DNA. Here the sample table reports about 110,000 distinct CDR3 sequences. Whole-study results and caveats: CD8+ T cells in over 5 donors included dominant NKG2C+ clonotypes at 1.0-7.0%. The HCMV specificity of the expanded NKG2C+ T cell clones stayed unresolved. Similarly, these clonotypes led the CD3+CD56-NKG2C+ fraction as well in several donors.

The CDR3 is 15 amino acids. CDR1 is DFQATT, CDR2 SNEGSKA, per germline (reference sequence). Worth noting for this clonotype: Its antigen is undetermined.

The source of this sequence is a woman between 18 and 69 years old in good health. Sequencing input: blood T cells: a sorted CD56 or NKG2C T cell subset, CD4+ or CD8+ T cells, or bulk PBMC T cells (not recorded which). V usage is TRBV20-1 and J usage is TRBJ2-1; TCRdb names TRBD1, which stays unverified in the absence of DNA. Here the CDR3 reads CSAHPGQYSYNEQFF.